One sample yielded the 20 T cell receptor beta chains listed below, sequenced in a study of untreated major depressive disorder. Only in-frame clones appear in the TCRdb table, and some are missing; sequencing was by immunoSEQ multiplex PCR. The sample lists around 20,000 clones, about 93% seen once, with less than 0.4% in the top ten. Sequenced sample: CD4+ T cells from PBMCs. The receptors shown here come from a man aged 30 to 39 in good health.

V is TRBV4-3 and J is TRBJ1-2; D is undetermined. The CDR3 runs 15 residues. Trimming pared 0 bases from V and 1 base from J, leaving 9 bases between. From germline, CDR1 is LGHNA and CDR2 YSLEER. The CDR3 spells CASSQDHTNNYGYTF. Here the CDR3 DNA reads TGCGCCAGCAGCCAAGATCACACCAATAACTATGGCTACACCTTC.

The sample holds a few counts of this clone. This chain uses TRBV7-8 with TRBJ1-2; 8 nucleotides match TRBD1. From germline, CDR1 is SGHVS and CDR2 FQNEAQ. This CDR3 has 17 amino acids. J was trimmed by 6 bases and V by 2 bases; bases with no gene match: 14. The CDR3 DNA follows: TGTGCCAGCAGCTTACGGTTTGTCAGGGGGCCCCAGGATGGCTACACCTTC. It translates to CASSLRFVRGPQDGYTF.

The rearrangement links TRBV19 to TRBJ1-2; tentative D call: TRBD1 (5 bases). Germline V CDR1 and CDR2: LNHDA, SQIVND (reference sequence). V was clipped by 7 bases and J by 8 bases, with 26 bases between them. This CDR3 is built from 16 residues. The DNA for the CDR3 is TGTGCCAGTACCCGTTTCGCAGGGTCCCGGGCGGTAGGCTACACCTTC. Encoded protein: CASTRFAGSRAVGYTF.

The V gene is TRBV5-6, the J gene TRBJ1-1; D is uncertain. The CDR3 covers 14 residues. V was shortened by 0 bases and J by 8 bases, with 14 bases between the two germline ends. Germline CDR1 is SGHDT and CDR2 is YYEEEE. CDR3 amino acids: CASSLAGLAKEAFF. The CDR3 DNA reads TGTGCCAGCAGCTTGGCCGGTCTAGCTAAAGAAGCTTTCTTT.

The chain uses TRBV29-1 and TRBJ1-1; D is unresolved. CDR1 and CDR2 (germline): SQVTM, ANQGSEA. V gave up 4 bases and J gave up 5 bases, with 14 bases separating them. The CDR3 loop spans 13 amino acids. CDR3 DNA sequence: TGCAGCGTTGTAAGGCGGGATGGGACTGAAGCTTTCTTT. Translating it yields CSVVRRDGTEAFF.

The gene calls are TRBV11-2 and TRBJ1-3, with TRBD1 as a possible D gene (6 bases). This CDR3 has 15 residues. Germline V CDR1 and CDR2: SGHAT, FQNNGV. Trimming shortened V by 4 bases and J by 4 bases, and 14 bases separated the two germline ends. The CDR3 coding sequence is TGTGCCAGCAGCTCAATTTCCGGGACAGGAAACACCATATATTTT. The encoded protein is CASSSISGTGNTIYF.

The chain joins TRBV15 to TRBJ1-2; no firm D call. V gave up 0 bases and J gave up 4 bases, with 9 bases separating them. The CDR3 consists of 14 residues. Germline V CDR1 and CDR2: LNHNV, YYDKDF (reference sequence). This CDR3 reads CATSREATGYGYTF. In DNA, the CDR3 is TGTGCCACCAGCAGAGAGGCGACGGGCTATGGCTACACCTTC.

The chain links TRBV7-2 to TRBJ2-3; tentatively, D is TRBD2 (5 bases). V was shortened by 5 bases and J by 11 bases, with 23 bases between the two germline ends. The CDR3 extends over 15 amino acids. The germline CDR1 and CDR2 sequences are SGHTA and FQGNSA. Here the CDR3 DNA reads TGTGCCAGCAGCAGTATCAGACTACCCCAGTTTGAGCAGTATTTT. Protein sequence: CASSSIRLPQFEQYF.

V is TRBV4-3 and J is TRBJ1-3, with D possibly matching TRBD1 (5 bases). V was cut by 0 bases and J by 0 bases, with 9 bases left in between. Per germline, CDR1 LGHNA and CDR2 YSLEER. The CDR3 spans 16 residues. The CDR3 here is CASSQDGGFSGNTIYF. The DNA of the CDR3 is TGCGCCAGCAGCCAAGATGGGGGATTCTCTGGAAACACCATATATTTT.

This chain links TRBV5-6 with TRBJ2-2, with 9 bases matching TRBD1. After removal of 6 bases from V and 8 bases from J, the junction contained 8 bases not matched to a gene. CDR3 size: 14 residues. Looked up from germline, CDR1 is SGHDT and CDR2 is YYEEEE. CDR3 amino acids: CASNGGQGRGELFF. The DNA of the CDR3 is TGTGCCAGCAACGGAGGACAGGGGAGGGGGGAGCTGTTTTTT.

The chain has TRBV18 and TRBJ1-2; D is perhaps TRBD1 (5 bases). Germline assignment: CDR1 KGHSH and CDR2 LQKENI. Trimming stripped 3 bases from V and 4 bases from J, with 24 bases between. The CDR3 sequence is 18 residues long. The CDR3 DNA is TGTGCCAGCTCACCTCAGAATCCCGGGACGGTGCCCCCCTATGGCTACACCTTC. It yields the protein CASSPQNPGTVPPYGYTF.

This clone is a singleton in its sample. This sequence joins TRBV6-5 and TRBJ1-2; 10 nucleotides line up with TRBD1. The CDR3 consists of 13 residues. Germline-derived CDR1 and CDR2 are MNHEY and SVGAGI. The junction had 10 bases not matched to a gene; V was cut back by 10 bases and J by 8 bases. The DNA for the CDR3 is TGTGCCACCAACGACAGGGGGCTACGAGGCTACACCTTC. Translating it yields CATNDRGLRGYTF.

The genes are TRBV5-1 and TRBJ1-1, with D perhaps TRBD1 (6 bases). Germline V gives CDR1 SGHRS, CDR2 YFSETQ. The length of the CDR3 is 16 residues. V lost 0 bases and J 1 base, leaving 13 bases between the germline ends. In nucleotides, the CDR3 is TGCGCCAGCAGCTTGGTCGGGGGGCAGGGGAACACTGAAGCTTTCTTT. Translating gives CASSLVGGQGNTEAFF.

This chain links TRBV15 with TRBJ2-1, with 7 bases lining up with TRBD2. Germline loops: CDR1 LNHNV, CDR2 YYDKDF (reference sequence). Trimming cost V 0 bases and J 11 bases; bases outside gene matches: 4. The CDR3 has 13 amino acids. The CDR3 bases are TGTGCCACCAGCAGAGATCAGGGAGGGAAGCAGTTCTTC. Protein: CATSRDQGGKQFF.

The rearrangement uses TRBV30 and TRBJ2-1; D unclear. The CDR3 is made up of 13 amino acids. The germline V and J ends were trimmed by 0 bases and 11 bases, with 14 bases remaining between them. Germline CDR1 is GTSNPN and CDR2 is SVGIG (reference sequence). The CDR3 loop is CAWSVRLQYQQFF. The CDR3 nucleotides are TGTGCCTGGAGTGTACGACTCCAATACCAGCAGTTCTTC.

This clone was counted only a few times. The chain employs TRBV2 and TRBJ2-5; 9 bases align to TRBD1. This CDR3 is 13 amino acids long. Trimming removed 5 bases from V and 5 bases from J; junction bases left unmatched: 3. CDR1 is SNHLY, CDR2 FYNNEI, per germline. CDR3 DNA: TGTGCCAGCAGTAACAGGGGGCGGGAGACCCAGTACTTC. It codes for CASSNRGRETQYF.

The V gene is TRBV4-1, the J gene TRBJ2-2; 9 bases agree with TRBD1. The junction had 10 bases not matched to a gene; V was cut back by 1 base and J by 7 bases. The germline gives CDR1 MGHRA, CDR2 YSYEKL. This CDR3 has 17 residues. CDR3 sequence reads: CASSQGVQGARGGELFF. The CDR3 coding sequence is TGCGCCAGCAGCCAAGGCGTACAGGGGGCGCGGGGCGGGGAGCTGTTTTTT.

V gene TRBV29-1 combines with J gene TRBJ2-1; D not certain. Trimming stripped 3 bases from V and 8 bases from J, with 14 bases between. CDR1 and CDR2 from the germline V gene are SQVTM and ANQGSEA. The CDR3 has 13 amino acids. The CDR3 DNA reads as TGCAGCGTTGAGGGATTGTATGGAGATGAGCAGTTCTTC. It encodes CSVEGLYGDEQFF.

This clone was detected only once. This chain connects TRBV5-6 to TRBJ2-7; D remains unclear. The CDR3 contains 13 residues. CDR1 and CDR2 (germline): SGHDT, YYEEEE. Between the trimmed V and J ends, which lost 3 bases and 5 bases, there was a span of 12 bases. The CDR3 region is CASSWWTADEQYF. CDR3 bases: TGTGCCAGCAGCTGGTGGACCGCTGACGAGCAGTACTTC.

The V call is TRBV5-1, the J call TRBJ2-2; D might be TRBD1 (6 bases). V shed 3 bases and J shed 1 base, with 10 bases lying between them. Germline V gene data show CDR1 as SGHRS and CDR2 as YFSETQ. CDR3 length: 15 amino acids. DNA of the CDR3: TGCGCCAGCAGCTGGACAGTCCGGAACACCGGGGAGCTGTTTTTT. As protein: CASSWTVRNTGELFF.